This section outlines one T cell receptor (beta chain) sequence together with its context. The CDR3 length is 15 residues. Looked up from germline, CDR1 is SGHAT and CDR2 is FQNNGV. V dropped 3 bases and J dropped 7; count of bases not matched to a gene: 11. Assay: immunoSEQ multiplex PCR; the TCRdb copy retains only in-frame clones and omits some. In the table there are over 200,000 clones, 82% of which are singletons. This entry is derived from a study of control samples from healthy donors and cancer patients. The sample consisted of PBMCs. The chain joins TRBV11-2 to TRBJ2-7, with 8 nucleotides matching TRBD2. This clonotype originated in a woman in her fifties or sixties with lung cancer. CDR3 nucleotide sequence: TGTGCCAGCAGCTTTTCCGGGCGGGGGGCCTGGGAGCAGTACTTC. It codes for CASSFSGRGAWEQYF.